Each of the 27 T cell receptor beta chains below was sequenced from the same sample in a study of PD-1 blockade in classical Hodgkin lymphoma. Produced via immunoSEQ multiplex PCR; TCRdb's table is partial and in-frame only. The table has 3,000 to 4,000 clones, 84% seen once. Noted time point: newly diagnosed, previously untreated cHL patient sample. It was by magnetic negative selection that CD4+ T cells were purified from thawed PBMCs. Sequenced: CD4+ T cells from blood. These TCRs come from a human donor with classical Hodgkin lymphoma.

This clone was picked up one time. The chain employs TRBV2 and TRBJ2-5, with 7 nucleotides matching TRBD1. The CDR3 has 13 residues. Germline CDR1 and CDR2: SNHLY and FYNNEI. The ends lost 8 bases at V and 5 bases at J; junction bases unmatched: 8. The CDR3 spells CASRTDRVETQYF. DNA for the CDR3: TGTGCCAGCCGAACAGACAGGGTCGAGACCCAGTACTTC.

The chain links TRBV4-1 to TRBJ1-6; D call uncertain. V shed 1 base and J shed 7 bases, with 11 bases lying between them. The CDR3 contains 15 residues. The germline CDR1 and CDR2 sequences are MGHRA and YSYEKL. Here the CDR3 reads CASSQAGLGNSPLHF. DNA of the CDR3: TGCGCCAGCAGCCAAGCGGGGTTGGGGAATTCACCCCTCCACTTT.

The V and J genes are TRBV7-9 and TRBJ1-1, with a tentative D call TRBD1 (5 bases). CDR3 length: 14 amino acids. The germline V gene has CDR1 SEHNR and CDR2 FQNEAQ (reference sequence). Trimming took 4 bases from V and 3 from J, leaving 12 bases between them. The chain's CDR3 is CASSSEAGDTEAFF. The CDR3 DNA sequence: TGTGCCAGCAGCTCAGAAGCGGGGGACACTGAAGCTTTCTTT.

This clone was recorded only once. The rearrangement joins TRBV9 to TRBJ2-5, with 12 bases fitting TRBD2. CDR3 length: 16 residues. V lost 4 bases, J lost 3 bases, and 7 bases stayed unmatched. CDR1 and CDR2 from the germline V gene are SGDLS and YYNGEE. The DNA for the CDR3 is TGTGCCAGCAGCCCAGGGTGGACTAGCGGGGAAGAGACCCAGTACTTC. It encodes CASSPGWTSGEETQYF.

J is TRBJ1-1 and V is TRBV30; 8 nucleotides line up with TRBD1. From germline, CDR1 is GTSNPN and CDR2 SVGIG (reference sequence). V lost 3 bases and J lost 10; bases outside the gene matches: 4. The CDR3 runs to 11 residues. CDR3 coding DNA: TGTGCCTGGAGCGCAGGGACAGGAGCTTTCTTT. Its translation is CAWSAGTGAFF.

The rearrangement uses TRBV2 and TRBJ1-4; 8 positions match TRBD1. The germline CDR1 and CDR2 sequences are SNHLY and FYNNEI. The V segment lost 7 bases and the J segment 8 bases; nucleotides outside the gene matches: 6. This CDR3 contains 13 residues. Here the CDR3 reads CASNRGTEEKLFF. The CDR3 DNA reads as TGTGCCAGCAACAGGGGGACGGAGGAAAAACTGTTTTTT.

J is TRBJ2-1 and V is TRBV5-6; 7 bases align to TRBD1. The CDR3 loop spans 12 amino acids. Germline CDR1 SGHDT, CDR2 YYEEEE. The trim removed 4 bases at V and 7 bases at J, leaving 2 bases unmatched. This CDR3 is CASSETGNEQFF. The CDR3 DNA follows: TGTGCCAGCAGCGAGACAGGGAATGAGCAGTTCTTC. Variable domain in full (rest from reference TRBV5-6 and TRBJ2-1): DAGVTQSPTHLIKTRGQQVTLRCSPKSGHDTVSWYQQALGQGPQFIFQYYEEEERQRGNFPDRFSGHQFPNYSSELNVNALLLGDSALYLCASSETGNEQFFGPGTRLTVL.

The chain carries TRBV18 and TRBJ2-1; maybe TRBD1 (5 bases). Per the germline V gene, CDR1 is KGHSH and CDR2 is LQKENI. The CDR3 contains 16 residues. V lost 2 bases and J lost 7, with 18 bases in between. Here the CDR3 reads CASSPRLAGSWNEQFF. The DNA for the CDR3 is TGTGCCAGCTCACCAAGGCTGGCAGGGTCGTGGAATGAGCAGTTCTTC.

The rearrangement links TRBV5-1 to TRBJ2-5, with 11 bases lining up with TRBD2. From germline, CDR1 is SGHRS and CDR2 YFSETQ. This CDR3 has 16 residues. J gave up 2 bases and V 4 bases, and 7 bases lay outside the gene matches. CDR3 sequence reads: CASSLSLAGGQETQYF. The CDR3 bases are TGCGCCAGCAGCCTTTCCCTAGCGGGGGGACAAGAGACCCAGTACTTC.

The genes are TRBV5-6 and TRBJ1-5; 7 bases line up with TRBD1. The CDR3 runs to 15 residues. J lost 2 bases, V lost 4 bases, and 6 bases had no gene match. Germline V gene sequence: CDR1 SGHDT, CDR2 YYEEEE. CDR3 in DNA: TGTGCCAGCAGCCTTCAGGGGGGGCGCAATCAGCCCCAGCATTTT. Protein: CASSLQGGRNQPQHF.

The rearrangement links TRBV28 to TRBJ2-7, with 12 bases fitting TRBD2. The CDR3 has 17 amino acids. Germline-derived CDR1 and CDR2 are MDHEN and SYDVKM. Trimming took 2 bases from V and 2 from J; bases not matched to a gene: 7. CDR3 nucleotide sequence: TGTGCCAGCAGTTTAGACAGGAGGACTAGCGGGACCTACGAGCAGTACTTC. It codes for CASSLDRRTSGTYEQYF.

This chain links TRBV21-1 with TRBJ2-1; TRBD2, as called in the table, went unchecked against the DNA. TRBV21-1 is a pseudogene locus. CDR3 length: 18 amino acids. The CDR3: CASSKGRLKQSSYNEQFF. CDR3 coding DNA: TGTGCCAGCAGCAAAGGGAGGCTGAAACAGTCCTCCTACAATGAGCAGTTCTTC.

The V and J genes are TRBV2 and TRBJ1-1; D unresolved. The germline V gene has CDR1 SNHLY and CDR2 FYNNEI. This CDR3 contains 15 residues. Trimming removed 6 bases from V and 8 bases from J, with 22 bases in between. CDR3 DNA: TGTGCCAGCAGCGCTGTTGGCAGGACCGAAACGGAAGCTTTCTTT. Its protein is CASSAVGRTETEAFF.

The chain couples TRBV5-1 to TRBJ2-1; D remains unclear. The CDR3 is 15 amino acids. With 4 bases removed from V and 7 bases from J, the gap between germline ends came to 18 bases. CDR1 and CDR2 from the germline V gene are SGHRS and YFSETQ. CDR3 DNA sequence: TGCGCCAGCAGCCCACCTCTGAGCCCGGGTAATGAGCAGTTCTTC. It translates to CASSPPLSPGNEQFF. The full variable domain, completed using reference TRBV5-1 and TRBJ2-1, is KAGVTQTPRYLIKTRGQQVTLSCSPISGHRSVSWYQQTPGQGLQFLFEYFSETQRNKGNFPGRFSGRQFSNSRSEMNVSTLELGDSALYLCASSPPLSPGNEQFFGPGTRLTVL.

This clone was seen more than once but under ten times. The chain combines TRBV7-2 with TRBJ2-2; 11 nucleotides line up with TRBD2. J was trimmed by 9 bases and V by 1 base; bases with no gene match: 4. The V gene's germline CDR1 is SGHTA and CDR2 FQGNSA. This CDR3 spans 15 amino acids. The CDR3, as DNA: TGTGCCAGCAGCTTAGGACTAGCGGGAACCCGGGAGCTGTTTTTT. Residues: CASSLGLAGTRELFF.

This clone came up a few times. The V and J genes are TRBV2 and TRBJ2-3; 9 nucleotides align to TRBD2. The CDR3 contains 16 residues. V lost 4 bases and J lost 2; bases outside the gene matches: 7. Germline lookup yields CDR1 SNHLY and CDR2 FYNNEI. The CDR3 loop reads CASSAGAGGLTDTQYF. For the CDR3, the DNA is TGTGCCAGCAGTGCTGGGGCGGGGGGGCTCACAGATACGCAGTATTTT.

This sequence joins TRBV9 and TRBJ1-3; a possible D gene is TRBD1 (6 bases). Looked up from germline, CDR1 is SGDLS and CDR2 is YYNGEE. Trimming took off 3 bases at V and 1 base at J, with 14 bases between the two ends. CDR3 length equals 16 residues. CDR3 region: CASSDRLTGSGNTIYF. CDR3 nucleotide sequence: TGTGCCAGCAGCGACCGACTCACAGGGTCTGGAAACACCATATATTTT.

V gene TRBV29-1 combines with J gene TRBJ2-1, with 7 bases lining up with TRBD1. After removal of 7 bases from V and 6 bases from J, the junction contained 6 bases not matched to a gene. Germline-derived CDR1 and CDR2 are SQVTM and ANQGSEA. The CDR3 is 12 residues long. CDR3: CSGRDSFNEQFF. The CDR3 DNA reads as TGCAGCGGACGGGACAGCTTCAATGAGCAGTTCTTC.

V and J are TRBV5-1 and TRBJ2-1; tentative D call: TRBD1 (6 bases). In germline, CDR1 is SGHRS, CDR2 YFSETQ. The CDR3 has 16 residues. V was trimmed by 0 bases and J by 3 bases, leaving 13 bases between them. The CDR3 sequence: CASSLVAGAGYNEQFF. The CDR3 DNA sequence: TGCGCCAGCAGCTTGGTAGCAGGGGCAGGCTACAATGAGCAGTTCTTC.

This chain joins TRBV16 and TRBJ2-5; D may be TRBD1 (6 bases). This CDR3 region has 14 residues. CDR1 is KGHSY, CDR2 FQNENV, per germline. Trimming shortened V by 4 bases and J by 5 bases, and 14 bases separated the two germline ends. CDR3 sequence: CASSPFRGSETQYF. CDR3 sequence (DNA): TGTGCCAGCAGCCCTTTCAGGGGATCGGAGACCCAGTACTTC.

The chain employs TRBV5-6 and TRBJ1-2, with 9 bases matching TRBD1. The CDR3 has 16 residues. V lost 3 bases, J lost 2 bases, and 8 bases stayed unmatched. Germline CDR1 reads SGHDT; CDR2 reads YYEEEE. The CDR3 region has the DNA TGTGCCAGCAGCTCAGGGACAGGGACTTCAAACTATGGCTACACCTTC. It codes for CASSSGTGTSNYGYTF.

This chain links TRBV11-2 with TRBJ2-1, with a possible D match to TRBD2 (6 bases). Germline V gives CDR1 SGHAT, CDR2 FQNNGV. Trimming left V 4 bases short and J 5 bases short, with 15 bases between. The CDR3 is 15 residues long. CDR3 loop: CASSSYGLPNNEQFF. As DNA, the CDR3 is TGTGCCAGCAGCTCTTATGGACTACCTAACAATGAGCAGTTCTTC.

V usage is TRBV7-8 and J usage is TRBJ2-6; 11 nucleotides align to TRBD1. This CDR3 contains 18 residues. V lost 5 bases to trimming and J lost 0 bases; unmatched junction nucleotides: 6. Germline loops: CDR1 SGHVS, CDR2 FQNEAQ. CDR3 in amino acids: CASSPGQGGISGANVLTF. Here the CDR3 DNA reads TGTGCCAGCAGCCCGGGACAGGGGGGTATCTCTGGGGCCAACGTCCTGACTTTC.

This clone was seen more than once but under ten times. The chain joins TRBV5-1 to TRBJ1-1; maybe TRBD1 (6 bases). Germline lookup yields CDR1 SGHRS and CDR2 YFSETQ. V was cut by 0 bases and J by 1 base, with 10 bases left in between. CDR3 size: 15 residues. In nucleotides, the CDR3 is TGCGCCAGCAGCTTGGAGGGACAACCGAACACTGAAGCTTTCTTT. Protein product: CASSLEGQPNTEAFF.

This clone has just a few counts. The chain joins TRBV2 to TRBJ1-3; D uncertain. Trimming took 6 bases from V and 1 from J, leaving 10 bases between them. Per the germline V gene, CDR1 is SNHLY and CDR2 is FYNNEI. This CDR3 is 14 amino acids long. CDR3 DNA: TGTGCCAGCAGGGCGATCTTATCTGGAAACACCATATATTTT. Translated, it gives CASRAILSGNTIYF.

The chain is built from TRBV2 and TRBJ2-1, with 8 bases fitting TRBD1. Germline V gene lookup returns CDR1 SNHLY and CDR2 FYNNEI. Germline trimming cut 5 bases from V and 5 bases from J; bases unmatched to any gene: 8. The CDR3 totals 15 residues. CDR3 protein: CASSRDRSHHNEQFF. CDR3 nucleotide sequence: TGTGCCAGCAGTAGGGACAGGAGCCACCACAATGAGCAGTTCTTC.

On this clone: Additional DNA sequences in this sample encode the identical CDR3. J is TRBJ1-2 and V is TRBV7-2; D gene uncertain. CDR1 is SGHTA, CDR2 FQGNSA, per germline. The germline V and J ends were trimmed by 6 bases and 4 bases, with 12 bases remaining between them. CDR3 length: 13 residues. This CDR3 reads CASSLSRAYGYTF. For the CDR3, the DNA is TGTGCCAGCAGTCTCTCTAGGGCCTATGGCTACACCTTC. Combining the CDR3 with reference TRBV7-2 and TRBJ1-2 gives the whole variable domain GAGVSQSPSNKVTEKGKDVELRCDPISGHTALYWYRQSLGQGLEFLIYFQGNSAPDKSGLPSDRFSAERTGGSVSTLTIQRTQQEDSAVYLCASSLSRAYGYTFGSGTRLTVV.